What follows is one T cell receptor beta chain and its context. Its antigen is still unknown. The data were produced by immunoSEQ multiplex PCR, yet TCRdb's version contains in-frame clones alone and is incomplete. The sample has roughly 50,000 clones; roughly 88% are singletons. The data are from a study of OX40 agonist ivuxolimab in advanced cancers. Study observations and caveats: Nonresponders, in some cases, also had low normalized T-cell clonal expansion. On average, CD8+ T cells had more expanded clones than CD4+.

Germline values: CDR1 SNHLY, CDR2 FYNNEI. V gave up 4 bases and J gave up 7 bases, with 13 bases separating them. The CDR3 is made up of 14 amino acids. The rearrangement uses TRBV2 and TRBJ1-4; D is perhaps TRBD1 (5 bases). The sequences come from CD4+ or CD8+ T cells sorted from blood, collected in a trial of the OX40 agonist ivuxolimab. This receptor was taken from an adult with an advanced solid tumor such as melanoma, head and neck, liver or kidney cancer. The CDR3 is CASSAGMGSEKLFF. Written as DNA, the CDR3 is TGTGCCAGCAGTGCAGGGATGGGCAGTGAAAAACTGTTTTTT.